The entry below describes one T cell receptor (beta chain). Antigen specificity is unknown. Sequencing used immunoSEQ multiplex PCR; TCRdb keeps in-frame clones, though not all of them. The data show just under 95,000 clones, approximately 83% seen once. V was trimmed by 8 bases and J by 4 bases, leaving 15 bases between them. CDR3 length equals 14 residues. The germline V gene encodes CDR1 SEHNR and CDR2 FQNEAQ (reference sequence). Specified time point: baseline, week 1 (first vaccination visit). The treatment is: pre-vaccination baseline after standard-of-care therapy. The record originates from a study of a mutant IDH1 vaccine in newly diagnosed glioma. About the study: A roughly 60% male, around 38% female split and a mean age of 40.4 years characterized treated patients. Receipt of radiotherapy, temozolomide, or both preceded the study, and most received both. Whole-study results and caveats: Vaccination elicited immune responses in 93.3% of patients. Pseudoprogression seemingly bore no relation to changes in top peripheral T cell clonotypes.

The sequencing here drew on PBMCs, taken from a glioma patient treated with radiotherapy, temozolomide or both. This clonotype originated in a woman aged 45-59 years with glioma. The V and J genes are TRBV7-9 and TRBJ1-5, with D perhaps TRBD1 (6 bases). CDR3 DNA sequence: TGTGCCAGCGCGAGGGGGGAAGGGAATCAGCCCCAGCATTTT. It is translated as CASARGEGNQPQHF. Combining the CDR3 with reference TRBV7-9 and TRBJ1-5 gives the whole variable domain DTGVSQNPRHKITKRGQNVTFRCDPISEHNRLYWYRQTLGQGPEFLTYFQNEAQLEKSRLLSDRFSAERPKGSFSTLEIQRTEQGDSAMYLCASARGEGNQPQHFGDGTRLSIL.